One sample yielded the 10 T cell receptor beta chains listed below, sequenced in a study of blood T cell repertoires in COVID-19. The method was immunoSEQ multiplex PCR; TCRdb's version includes in-frame clones alone and lacks a portion of them. The sample lists around 72,000 clones, 87% occurring once. Material for sequencing was peripheral blood. Receptors originate from a man between 50 and 59 years old with active COVID-19.

Of note for this clone: Additional DNA sequences in this sample encode the identical CDR3. The chain joins TRBV5-4 to TRBJ2-5, with 12 bases aligning to TRBD2. The trim removed 4 bases at V and 5 bases at J, leaving 3 bases unmatched. The germline gives CDR1 SGHNT, CDR2 YYREEE (reference sequence). The CDR3 length is 14 residues. The CDR3 spells CASSLAGGRETQYF. CDR3 bases: TGTGCCAGCAGCCTAGCGGGGGGGCGGGAGACCCAGTACTTC.

The chain employs TRBV9 and TRBJ2-5; 7 nucleotides line up with TRBD1. Germline CDR1 SGDLS, CDR2 YYNGEE. This CDR3 region has 16 residues. V lost 1 base, J lost 5 bases, and 11 bases stayed unmatched. CDR3 sequence: CASSVRTGLTGETQYF. Written as DNA, the CDR3 is TGTGCCAGCAGCGTACGGACAGGACTTACCGGGGAGACCCAGTACTTC.

The rearrangement uses TRBV6-5 and TRBJ1-2; D is uncertain. Germline V lookup: CDR1 MNHEY, CDR2 SVGAGI. The CDR3 has 12 amino acids. V dropped 4 bases and J dropped 5 bases, with 8 bases sitting between them. The CDR3 nucleotides are TGTGCCAGCAGTTCCCCGGTTTATGGCTACACCTTC. It yields the protein CASSSPVYGYTF.

CDR3 protein: CASSEGGGNTIYF. The DNA of the CDR3 is TGTGCCAGCAGTGAAGGAGGGGGAAACACCATATATTTT. The chain employs TRBV6-1 and TRBJ1-3; no clear D. This CDR3 has 13 amino acids. Trimming pared 1 base from V and 4 bases from J, leaving 5 bases between. Per germline, CDR1 MNHNS and CDR2 SASEGT.

V usage is TRBV5-5 and J usage is TRBJ2-7; tentatively, D is TRBD2 (7 bases). The CDR3 contains 17 residues. V was trimmed by 4 bases and J by 0 bases, leaving 20 bases between them. Germline V gene data show CDR1 as SGHKS and CDR2 as YYEKEE (reference sequence). The CDR3 reads CASSGLRSGGLSYEQYF. The CDR3, as DNA: TGTGCCAGCAGCGGCCTTCGATCGGGGGGCCTCTCCTACGAGCAGTACTTC.

The J gene is TRBJ2-7, the V gene TRBV3-1 (or the pseudogene TRBV3-2); D gene ambiguous. Germline lookup yields CDR1 LGHDT and CDR2 YNNKEL (reference sequence). CDR3 length: 16 residues. V was pared by 6 bases and J by 0 bases, with 18 bases between. The DNA for the CDR3 is TGTGCCAGCAGTCCAGAAATTGCACGCCGCTCCTACGAGCAGTACTTC. It specifies CASSPEIARRSYEQYF.

The V call is TRBV28, the J call TRBJ2-5; a weak D match, TRBD1 (5 bases). Germline lookup yields CDR1 MDHEN and CDR2 SYDVKM. Trimming took 7 bases from V and 3 from J, leaving 18 bases between them. CDR3 length: 15 amino acids. This chain's CDR3 is CASTRGLGEEETQYF. DNA of the CDR3: TGTGCCAGCACCCGTGGCCTAGGGGAAGAAGAGACCCAGTACTTC. The full variable domain, in which reference TRBV28 and TRBJ2-5 provide the parts outside the CDR3, is DVKVTQSSRYLVKRTGEKVFLECVQDMDHENMFWYRQDPGLGLRLIYFSYDVKMKEKGDIPEGYSVSREKKERFSLILESASTNQTSMYLCASTRGLGEEETQYFGPGTRLLVL.

This clone is a singleton in its sample. The V and J genes are TRBV19 and TRBJ2-2, with 7 positions matching TRBD2. V lost 5 bases to trimming and J lost 5 bases; unmatched junction nucleotides: 8. There are 15 residues in the CDR3. The germline CDR1 and CDR2 sequences are LNHDA and SQIVND (reference sequence). The CDR3 loop reads CASSYGRKGTGELFF. CDR3 nucleotides: TGTGCCAGTAGTTACGGGAGGAAGGGGACCGGGGAGCTGTTTTTT.

This chain's CDR3 is CASSLTGIGAFF. As DNA, the CDR3 is TGTGCCAGCAGTCTAACAGGGATAGGAGCTTTCTTT. The chain is built from TRBV7-2 and TRBJ1-1; TRBD1 might be the D (6 bases). CDR1 SGHTA and CDR2 FQGNSA come from the germline V gene. The CDR3 contains 12 residues. Deletions cut 6 bases from V and 10 bases from J, with 15 bases between.

This chain connects TRBV7-8 to TRBJ1-1; a weak D match, TRBD1 (6 bases). Germline V gives CDR1 SGHVS, CDR2 FQNEAQ. Trimming took off 5 bases at V and 2 bases at J, with 12 bases between the two ends. The CDR3 has 14 amino acids. The CDR3 spells CASSHSGTNTEAFF. CDR3 nucleotides: TGTGCCAGCAGCCACTCCGGGACAAACACTGAAGCTTTCTTT.